This entry features one T cell receptor (beta chain) sequence. What it binds is unknown. Generated by immunoSEQ multiplex PCR, the TCRdb table keeps only in-frame clones and is missing some. Of approximately 61,000 clones listed, roughly 89% are singletons. The CDR3 covers 12 residues. The ends lost 7 bases at V and 1 base at J; junction bases unmatched: 3. Looked up from germline, CDR1 is SQVTM and CDR2 is ANQGSEA. These data belong to a study of T cells in localized non-small cell lung cancer. Findings of the study overall: Appearances in adjacent lung were noted for a median 57 of the top 100 tumor clones. Only one tumor region was sequenced, so heterogeneity remains possible. Uninvolved neighboring lung showed the greatest T cell clonality, exceeding tumor.

The genes are TRBV29-1 and TRBJ1-1, with 7 bases matching TRBD1. The sequence came from a woman aged 35 to 75 with stage I lung adenocarcinoma. The source material was peripheral blood, sampled before any cancer treatment. CDR3 residues: CSAQGGNTEAFF. The CDR3 nucleotides read TGCAGCGCCCAGGGGGGGAACACTGAAGCTTTCTTT.